The source of this T cell receptor beta chain is a study of cytomegalovirus exposure and HLA in healthy donors. Whole-study results and caveats: Roughly uniform sequencing depth across donors was assumed, possibly incorrectly.

Primers: 60 Vbeta forward and 13 Jbeta reverse. TCRdb's table, derived via immunoSEQ multiplex PCR, lists solely in-frame clones and lacks some. The sample has about 94,000 clones, 70% to 80% seen once. The length of the CDR3 is 14 residues. CDR1 is LNHDA, CDR2 SQIVND, per germline (reference sequence). The ends lost 6 bases at V and 3 bases at J; junction bases unmatched: 5. A remark on this clone: Its specificity is unknown.

The TCR was taken from a man aged 30 to 45 in good health and CMV-seronegative. Sequencing was done on a sample of PBMCs. The J gene is TRBJ2-7, the V gene TRBV19; 10 bases map to TRBD2. The CDR3 loop is CASRVAGGLYEQYF. In DNA, the CDR3 is TGTGCCAGTAGGGTAGCGGGAGGTCTCTACGAGCAGTACTTC.